A single TCR beta chain is shown here with its context. Its antigen remains unidentified. A read error may account for a junction end that differs from germline. Counted from cysteine to phenylalanine, this CDR3 has 14 amino acids. Only the CDR3 DNA stays, 42 bases, in frame from base 1. CDR1 and CDR2 are read off the germline V gene as SGHVS and FQNEAQ. The collaborating institutions used their own protocols to collect whole blood in K2EDTA tubes. For TCRbeta analysis, collaborators shipped samples in one of three forms: frozen whole blood, isolated PBMCs, or DNA extracted from either of those sample types. The data originate from a study of blood T cell repertoires in COVID-19 (dated by TCRdb to 2019 to 2021). As for the study more broadly: Samples covering the acute and convalescent phases of COVID-19 were provided by collaborators in the United States, Italy and Spain. The prospective study material was composed of cDNA or gDNA derived from T cells, B-cell-depleted T cells, or PBMCs. Subjects who had been exposed to COVID-19, were actively infected with it, or had recovered from it provided the deeply sampled blood TCRbeta repertoires that made up the dataset. The repertoires were made available in a free public database intended to serve as a resource for research on the immune response to SARS-CoV-2. Samples came from the ongoing ImmuneRACE study (first 160 participants) plus 1,254 subjects from 6 global collaborators. Sample metadata almost always included a de-identified subject ID, COVID-19 status, age in years and sex. Where available, HLA class I and class II types were obtained from metadata supplied by the sample provider rather than from assay-based typing.

TCRbeta CDR3 regions were amplified from genomic DNA by means of the immunoSEQ Assay, a bias-controlled multiplex PCR. On the authors' methods: Within the assay, amplification of reference gene primers was used to estimate how many nucleated cells each sample contained. Sequence reads were collapsed and filtered to measure the absolute abundance of every unique TCRbeta CDR3 rearrangement. For each sample, productive Simpson clonality was calculated by taking the square root of Simpson's diversity index across productive rearrangements. TCRdb took this table from immuneACCESS and kept in-frame rearrangements with V and J called. Such tables lack part of the clones; where checked against another copy, unresolved V genes explain under half of the gap, and the rest is unexplained. Clonal size and the V and J genes are those of that table, whereas D and trimming came from the DNA. Recorded for this sample are roughly 100,000 clones; 86% of them occurred a single time. Of the sample, approximately 19% is held by the ten largest clones.

Overall results and qualifications from the work: How much clinical and demographic metadata was included differed by source and by participant, and the metadata was provided uncurated.

Recombination joined TRBV7-8 with TRBJ2-3, with the D gene uncertain. The source material was peripheral blood. This receptor was identified in a woman older than 75 with acute or convalescent COVID-19. Here is the DNA: TGTGCCAGCAGCTTATGGCAGTCCACAAATACGCAGTATTTT. This yields the protein CASSLWQSTNTQYF.